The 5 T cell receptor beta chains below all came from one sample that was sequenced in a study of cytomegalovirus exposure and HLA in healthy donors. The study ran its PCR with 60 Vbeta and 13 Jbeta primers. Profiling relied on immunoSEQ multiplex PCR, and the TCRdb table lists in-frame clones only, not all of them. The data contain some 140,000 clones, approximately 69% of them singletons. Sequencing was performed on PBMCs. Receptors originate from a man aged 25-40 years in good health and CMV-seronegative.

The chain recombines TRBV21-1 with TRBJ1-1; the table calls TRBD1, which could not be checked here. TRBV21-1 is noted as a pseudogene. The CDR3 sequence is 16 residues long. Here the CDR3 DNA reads TGTGCCAGCAGCAAAGGACAGGGGGCTTTAAGCACTGAAGCTTTCTTT. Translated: CASSKGQGALSTEAFF.

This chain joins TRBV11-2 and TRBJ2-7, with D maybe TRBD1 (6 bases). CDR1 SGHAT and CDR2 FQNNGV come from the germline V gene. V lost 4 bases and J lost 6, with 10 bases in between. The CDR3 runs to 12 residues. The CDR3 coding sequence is TGTGCCAGCAGCTACAGGGTTCTCGAGCAGTACTTC. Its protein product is CASSYRVLEQYF.

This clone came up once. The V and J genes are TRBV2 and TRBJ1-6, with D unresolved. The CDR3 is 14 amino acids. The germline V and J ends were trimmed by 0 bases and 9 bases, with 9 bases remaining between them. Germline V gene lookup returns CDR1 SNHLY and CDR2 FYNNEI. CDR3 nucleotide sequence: TGTGCCAGCAGTGAAGCATTGGGCCCTTCACCCCTCCACTTT. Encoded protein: CASSEALGPSPLHF.

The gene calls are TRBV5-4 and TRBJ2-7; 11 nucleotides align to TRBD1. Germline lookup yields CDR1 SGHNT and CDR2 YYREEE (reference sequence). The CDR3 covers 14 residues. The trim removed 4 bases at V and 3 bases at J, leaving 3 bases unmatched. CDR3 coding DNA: TGTGCCAGCAGCACGGGACAGGGGGGCTACGAGCAGTACTTC. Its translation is CASSTGQGGYEQYF.

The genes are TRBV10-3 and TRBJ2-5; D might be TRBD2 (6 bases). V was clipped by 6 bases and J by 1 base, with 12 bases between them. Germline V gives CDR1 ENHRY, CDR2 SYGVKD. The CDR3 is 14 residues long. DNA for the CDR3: TGTGCCATCAGCCTTACGGGACTCCAAGAGACCCAGTACTTC. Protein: CAISLTGLQETQYF.